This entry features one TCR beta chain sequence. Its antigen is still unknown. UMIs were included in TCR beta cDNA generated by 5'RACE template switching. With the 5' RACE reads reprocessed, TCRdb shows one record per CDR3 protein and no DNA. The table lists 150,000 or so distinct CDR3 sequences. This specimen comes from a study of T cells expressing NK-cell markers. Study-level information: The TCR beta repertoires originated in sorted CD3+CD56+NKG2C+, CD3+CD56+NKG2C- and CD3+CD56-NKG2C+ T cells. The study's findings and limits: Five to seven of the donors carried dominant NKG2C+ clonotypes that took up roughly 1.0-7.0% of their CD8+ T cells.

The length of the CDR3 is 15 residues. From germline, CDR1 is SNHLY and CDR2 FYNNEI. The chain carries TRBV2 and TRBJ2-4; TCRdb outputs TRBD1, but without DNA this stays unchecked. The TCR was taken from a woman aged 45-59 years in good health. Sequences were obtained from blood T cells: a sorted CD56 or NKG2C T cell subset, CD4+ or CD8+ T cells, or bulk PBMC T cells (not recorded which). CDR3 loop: CASSPRGDSRDIQYF.